A single TCR beta chain is shown here with its context. Its antigen is undetermined. TCRdb's table, derived via immunoSEQ multiplex PCR, lists solely in-frame clones and lacks some. The table shows tens of thousands of clones, with roughly 90% occurring only once. The data derive from a study of OX40 agonist ivuxolimab in advanced cancers. Study-level background: Averaging roughly 60 years in age, with a range of roughly 23 to 80, the cohort was approximately 84% male. Study-wide results and limits: Within 6 weeks, CD4+ and CD8+ blood T cells expanded clonally at 0.1 to 3.0 mg/kg.

The sampling schedule covered blood at baseline, cycle 4 day 1, and cycle 7 day 1. V lost 0 bases to trimming and J lost 7 bases; unmatched junction nucleotides: 13. The CDR3 spans 18 residues. The germline V gene has CDR1 MGHRA and CDR2 YSYEKL. V and J are TRBV4-1 and TRBJ2-1, with 9 bases aligning to TRBD2. The TCR was taken from an adult with an advanced solid tumor such as melanoma, head and neck, liver or kidney cancer. Sequences were derived from CD4+ or CD8+ T cells sorted from blood, sampled in a trial of the OX40 agonist ivuxolimab. The CDR3 here is CASSQDGARGGLGNEQFF. The CDR3, as DNA: TGCGCCAGCAGCCAAGATGGTGCGCGGGGGGGCCTCGGTAATGAGCAGTTCTTC.